The text below deals with one T cell receptor beta chain. Germline CDR1 SGHKS, CDR2 YYEKEE (reference sequence). Trimming removed 0 bases from V and 11 bases from J, with 11 bases in between. This CDR3 has 12 residues. This entry belongs to a study of blood T cells in healthy people across ages. PCR was performed a second time for 7 to 11 cycles using a sample-barcoded 5' primer and a J-beta primer mix. TCRdb re-derived calls from the 5' RACE reads in MiXCR, one entry per CDR3 protein. This table holds 1,100,000 or so distinct CDR3 sequences, 35% to 55% found once. The TCR originated in a woman between 55 and 75 years old in good health. The sequenced sample consisted of blood. This chain links TRBV5-5 with TRBJ2-5; unclear D gene. The CDR3 protein is CASSLVGIEQYF. As DNA, the CDR3 is TGTGCCAGCAGCTTGGTAGGTATTGAGCAGTACTTC.